Shown below are 17 T cell receptor beta chains from a single sample sequenced in a study of CD8 T cells in Susac syndrome. The RNA input was roughly 0.45 to 1 ug, and it was reverse transcribed with random hexamers. MiXCR, run by TCRdb on the immunoSEQ multiplex PCR reads, gives a single entry per CDR3 protein. Of 75,000 to 95,000 distinct CDR3 sequences in the sample, 90% to 97% are singletons; the top ten hold about 0.68%. Sequencing was done on a sample of CD8+ T cells from PBMCs. These receptors were taken from a human donor with Susac syndrome.

The V gene is TRBV7-2, the J gene TRBJ1-5, with D hard to call. The CDR3 totals 15 residues. Germline CDR1 is SGHTA and CDR2 is FQGNSA. The V gene lost 2 bases and the J gene lost 4 bases, with 12 bases spanning the gap. Written as DNA, the CDR3 is TGTGCCAGCAGCTTAAGTCCCGCTGCTAATCAGCCCCAGCATTTT. Protein: CASSLSPAANQPQHF. The complete variable domain, with remaining parts taken from reference TRBV7-2 and TRBJ1-5, reads GAGVSQSPSNKVTEKGKDVELRCDPISGHTALYWYRQSLGQGLEFLIYFQGNSAPDKSGLPSDRFSAERTGGSVSTLTIQRTQQEDSAVYLCASSLSPAANQPQHFGDGTRLSIL.

This chain links TRBV24-1 with TRBJ2-1, with 9 bases that match TRBD2. The V and J ends lost 1 base and 8 bases, in that order; junction bases with no gene match: 8. The CDR3 loop spans 16 amino acids. The germline V gene encodes CDR1 KGHDR and CDR2 SFDVKD. This chain's CDR3 is CATSDFGGGAGDEQFF. CDR3 DNA: TGTGCCACCAGTGATTTTGGCGGGGGGGCCGGAGATGAGCAGTTCTTC.

This chain uses TRBV19 with TRBJ1-2, with D possibly matching TRBD1 (6 bases). From germline, CDR1 is LNHDA and CDR2 SQIVND (reference sequence). There are 13 residues in the CDR3. V gave up 3 bases and J gave up 2 bases, with 7 bases separating them. Here the CDR3 reads CASSIDRNYGYTF. In DNA form, the CDR3 reads TGTGCCAGTAGTATCGACAGGAACTATGGCTACACCTTC.

V and J are TRBV11-2 and TRBJ2-3; 7 bases match TRBD1. Germline-derived CDR1 and CDR2 are SGHAT and FQNNGV. The CDR3 covers 18 residues. With V trimmed by 3 bases and J by 4 bases, 16 bases remained unmatched. The CDR3 reads CASSFAWGQPRDPDTQYF. The CDR3 nucleotides read TGTGCCAGCAGCTTCGCCTGGGGACAGCCCCGGGATCCAGATACGCAGTATTTT.

The chain joins TRBV30 to TRBJ1-4; D is uncertain. Trimming took off 5 bases at V and 10 bases at J, with 14 bases between the two ends. Per germline, CDR1 GTSNPN and CDR2 SVGIG (reference sequence). The CDR3 runs 12 residues. The CDR3 loop reads CAWAAESGKLFF. The CDR3 DNA is TGTGCCTGGGCGGCGGAGTCTGGAAAACTGTTTTTT.

This CDR3 is CSARATSEGAFF. In nucleotides, the CDR3 is TGCAGTGCTAGAGCCACCTCGGAAGGAGCTTTCTTT. The rearrangement links TRBV20-1 to TRBJ1-1; no clear D. CDR1 DFQATT and CDR2 SNEGSKA come from the germline V gene (reference sequence). Trimming removed 1 base from V and 10 bases from J, with 13 bases in between. The CDR3 is 12 amino acids.

The chain couples TRBV30 to TRBJ2-2; D unclear. Germline V lookup: CDR1 GTSNPN, CDR2 SVGIG (reference sequence). The CDR3 has 13 residues. V dropped 3 bases and J dropped 3 bases, with 8 bases sitting between them. The CDR3 here is CAWSMRHTGELFF. The CDR3 DNA sequence: TGTGCCTGGAGCATGCGGCACACCGGGGAGCTGTTTTTT.

The chain has TRBV20-1 and TRBJ1-5; D not resolved. Germline lookup yields CDR1 DFQATT and CDR2 SNEGSKA (reference sequence). The length of the CDR3 is 12 residues. The germline V and J ends were trimmed by 2 bases and 7 bases, with 9 bases remaining between them. The CDR3 region is CSARTQDQPQHF. The CDR3 coding sequence is TGCAGTGCTAGAACCCAGGACCAGCCCCAGCATTTT.

V usage is TRBV18 and J usage is TRBJ2-1, with D perhaps assigned TRBD1 or TRBD2 (7 bases each). From germline, CDR1 is KGHSH and CDR2 LQKENI. V shed 3 bases and J shed 7 bases, with 19 bases lying between them. This CDR3 region has 16 residues. The CDR3 spells CASSPTGQVGGNEQFF. The CDR3 coding sequence is TGTGCCAGCTCACCTACTGGACAGGTCGGGGGGAATGAGCAGTTCTTC.

The J gene is TRBJ1-2, the V gene TRBV3-1, with 8 bases fitting TRBD1. This CDR3 spans 15 amino acids. Germline CDR1 is LGHDT and CDR2 is YNNKEL (reference sequence). The V and J ends lost 3 bases and 4 bases, in that order; junction bases with no gene match: 7. The DNA for the CDR3 is TGTGCCAGCAGCCACCCCAGGGGGCGCACCTATGGCTACACCTTC. Translation gives CASSHPRGRTYGYTF.

The chain uses TRBV25-1 and TRBJ2-6, with 7 bases identical to TRBD1. The germline V gene encodes CDR1 MGHDK and CDR2 SYGVNS. V dropped 10 bases and J dropped 0; count of bases not matched to a gene: 9. The CDR3 contains 16 residues. Here the CDR3 DNA reads TGTGCCACTCTGGGACAGACCGACTCTGGGGCCAACGTCCTGACTTTC. Amino acid sequence: CATLGQTDSGANVLTF.

This clonotype appeared once. The rearrangement links TRBV30 to TRBJ1-1; D is unclear. Trimming shortened V by 2 bases and J by 5 bases, and 3 bases separated the two germline ends. This CDR3 spans 10 amino acids. Germline loops: CDR1 GTSNPN, CDR2 SVGIG (reference sequence). CDR3 DNA sequence: TGTGCCTGGAGTAAAACTGAAGCTTTCTTT. Protein product: CAWSKTEAFF.

This chain uses TRBV29-1 with TRBJ1-5, with D tentatively TRBD1 (5 bases). Trimming cost V 4 bases and J 4 bases, with 14 bases left between them. The CDR3 loop spans 14 amino acids. Germline V lookup: CDR1 SQVTM, CDR2 ANQGSEA. CDR3: CSVAELGANQPQHF. The CDR3 coding sequence is TGCAGCGTTGCTGAGCTAGGGGCGAATCAGCCCCAGCATTTT.

V gene TRBV24-1 combines with J gene TRBJ2-2, with no clear D. Germline V gives CDR1 KGHDR, CDR2 SFDVKD. With 1 base removed from V and 3 bases from J, the gap between germline ends came to 5 bases. This CDR3 has 14 residues. The CDR3 DNA follows: TGTGCCACCAGTGATTTAACGGACACCGGGGAGCTGTTTTTT. Residues: CATSDLTDTGELFF.

This chain joins TRBV30 and TRBJ1-5; D might be TRBD1 (5 bases). This CDR3 contains 12 residues. The V end lost 3 bases, the J end lost 5 bases, and 8 bases lay between the germline ends. The germline V gene encodes CDR1 GTSNPN and CDR2 SVGIG (reference sequence). As DNA, the CDR3 is TGTGCCTGGAGACAGGCTGATCAGCCCCAGCATTTT. Amino acids: CAWRQADQPQHF.

V and J are TRBV4-2 and TRBJ2-7; D is ambiguous. The V end lost 1 base, the J end lost 3 bases, and 13 bases lay between the germline ends. Germline V gene data show CDR1 as LGHNA and CDR2 as YNFKEQ. This CDR3 has 15 amino acids. The CDR3 region is CASSQVIDGRYEQYF. The CDR3 DNA sequence: TGTGCCAGCAGCCAAGTAATAGACGGACGCTACGAGCAGTACTTC.

The rearrangement links TRBV12-3 or TRBV12-4 to TRBJ1-5, with a tentative D call TRBD1 (6 bases). The CDR3 is 13 residues long. V lost 3 bases and J lost 6, with 9 bases in between. The CDR3 DNA is TGTGCCAGCAGTTTCGGGGGCAGTCAGCCCCAGCATTTT. It is translated as CASSFGGSQPQHF.